These 8 T cell receptor beta chains originate from one sample sequenced in a study of naive and memory T cell subsets. Nested alpha and beta constant-region primers with the SP2 primer drove four PCR rounds on ligated cDNA. TCRdb independently ran MiXCR on the UMI-ligation and nested PCR reads; one entry per CDR3 protein. The table records roughly 200 distinct CDR3 sequences, roughly 99% of them present only once. The sample was effector memory CD8+ T cells from blood. The subset: effector memory, CD45RA- CD27-. The receptors shown here come from a human donor in good health.

Concerning this clonotype: This beta chain appears as a stray read in a library generated for alpha chains; its size is not informative. The rearrangement links TRBV5-1 to TRBJ2-5, with a possible D match to TRBD2 (5 bases). This CDR3 is 13 amino acids long. V shed 9 bases and J shed 5 bases, with 17 bases lying between them. From germline, CDR1 is SGHRS and CDR2 YFSETQ. Here the CDR3 DNA reads TGCGCCACCTCAGAGGGTTTTTCGGAGACCCAGTACTTC. It codes for CATSEGFSETQYF.

In the case of this clonotype: The library was designed around alpha chains, so this beta chain is a stray read whose abundance carries little weight. The chain has TRBV18 and TRBJ2-5; no reliable D call. Trimming removed 1 base from V and 5 bases from J, with 8 bases in between. Germline assignment: CDR1 KGHSH and CDR2 LQKENI. The CDR3 has 13 amino acids. The CDR3 bases are TGTGCCAGCTCACCACGGTTGCTGGAGACCCAGTACTTC. The encoded protein is CASSPRLLETQYF.

Comment on this clonotype: This beta chain is an unintended read in a library built for alpha chains; its size means little. The chain combines TRBV5-5 with TRBJ2-1; no definite D call. V was shortened by 6 bases and J by 7 bases, with 14 bases between the two germline ends. The CDR3 has 13 residues. The germline gives CDR1 SGHKS, CDR2 YYEKEE (reference sequence). CDR3 nucleotide sequence: TGTGCCAGCACCCCCAATGAGTGGAATGAGCAGTTCTTC. Protein: CASTPNEWNEQFF.

Comments on this clonotype: Little can be read into the size of this beta chain, an off-target read in a library designed for alpha chains. V usage is TRBV20-1 and J usage is TRBJ2-1; 12 bases align to TRBD2. The CDR3 is 14 residues long. Germline CDR1 and CDR2: DFQATT and SNEGSKA (reference sequence). V shed 3 bases and J 8 bases; nucleotides not matched to a gene: 5. CDR3 nucleotides: TGCAGTGCTAGGTCGGGACTAGCGGGCGATGAGCAGTTCTTC. The encoded protein is CSARSGLAGDEQFF.

Details on this clonotype: A library made for alpha chains picked up this beta chain off target, so its size means little. The chain carries TRBV19 and TRBJ1-5; the D is unclear. V was clipped by 8 bases and J by 2 bases, with 10 bases between them. There are 13 residues in the CDR3. CDR1 is LNHDA, CDR2 SQIVND, per germline (reference sequence). For the CDR3, the DNA is TGTGCCAGTCTAAGGGATGGCAATCAGCCCCAGCATTTT. Translated: CASLRDGNQPQHF.

A note on this clonotype: With the library built for alpha chains, this beta chain is off target and its frequency is not meaningful. The V gene is TRBV5-1, the J gene TRBJ2-2, with 8 bases that match TRBD2. Germline V gene lookup returns CDR1 SGHRS and CDR2 YFSETQ. Trimming removed 4 bases from V and 2 bases from J; junction bases left unmatched: 4. The length of the CDR3 is 15 residues. The CDR3 DNA sequence: TGCGCCAGCAGCGTAAGCGGGAGTAACACCGGGGAGCTGTTTTTT. This codes for CASSVSGSNTGELFF. Combining the CDR3 with reference TRBV5-1 and TRBJ2-2 gives the whole variable domain KAGVTQTPRYLIKTRGQQVTLSCSPISGHRSVSWYQQTPGQGLQFLFEYFSETQRNKGNFPGRFSGRQFSNSRSEMNVSTLELGDSALYLCASSVSGSNTGELFFGEGSRLTVL.

A word on this clonotype: A library made for alpha chains picked up this beta chain off target, so its size means little. The genes are TRBV28 and TRBJ2-2; D is undetermined. The germline V gene has CDR1 MDHEN and CDR2 SYDVKM. The CDR3 runs to 13 residues. The germline V and J ends were trimmed by 7 bases and 1 base, with 7 bases remaining between them. The CDR3 is CASTNKNTGELFF. As DNA, the CDR3 is TGTGCCAGCACAAACAAGAACACCGGGGAGCTGTTTTTT.

This clonotype came up once. With the library built for alpha chains, this beta chain is off target and its frequency is not meaningful. CDR3 in DNA: TGCAGCGTTGCTAGCGGCAAACGGAATGAGCAGTTCTTC. Translating it yields CSVASGKRNEQFF. The V and J genes are TRBV29-1 and TRBJ2-1, with TRBD2 matching over 7 bases. The CDR3 sequence is 13 residues long. Germline V gene lookup returns CDR1 SQVTM and CDR2 ANQGSEA. V shed 4 bases and J 7 bases; nucleotides not matched to a gene: 7.